The entry below describes one T cell receptor (beta chain). This specimen comes from a study of technical replicates of blood from a handful of donors. The CDR3 covers 14 residues. Germline CDR1 and CDR2: MDHEN and SYDVKM. Trimming pared 8 bases from V and 5 bases from J, leaving 16 bases between. Sequencing was performed with immunoSEQ multiplex PCR; in TCRdb, only in-frame clones are kept and a portion is missing. Of fewer than 90,000 clones in the sample, roughly 93% are singletons; the top ten hold roughly 0.23%. Material: T cells isolated from PBMCs. The origin of this receptor is a human donor in good health. V usage is TRBV28 and J usage is TRBJ2-1; perhaps TRBD1 as D (6 bases). The CDR3 nucleotides read TGTGCCAGCGGATACGGACAGAAGGACAATGAGCAGTTCTTC. Translation: CASGYGQKDNEQFF.